A single sample is the source of the 30 T cell receptor beta chains below, sequenced in a study of identical twins. TCRdb reprocessed the 5' RACE reads via MiXCR and lists one record per CDR3 protein. The table has 550,000 to 800,000 distinct CDR3 sequences, 7.1% seen once; the top ten hold around 1.6%. The sample also formed part of further work on yellow fever vaccine responses in identical twins.

Sequencing was performed on PBMCs. Receptors were obtained from a woman in her late teens or twenties in good health.

DNA of the CDR3: TGTGCCAGCAGTCTGCAGGGGGCCGGTGATTCACCCCTCCACTTT. It specifies CASSLQGAGDSPLHF. The rearrangement uses TRBV28 and TRBJ1-6, with 8 bases matching TRBD1. This CDR3 is built from 15 residues. Trimming took 5 bases from V and 8 from J; bases not matched to a gene: 8. The germline V gene encodes CDR1 MDHEN and CDR2 SYDVKM.

The sample holds a few counts of this clonotype. This rearrangement joins TRBV18 to TRBJ2-1; D call uncertain. V was pared by 3 bases and J by 12 bases, with 12 bases between. Germline V gene data show CDR1 as KGHSH and CDR2 as LQKENI. The CDR3 length is 12 residues. The CDR3 DNA is TGTGCCAGCTCACCGAATGCCTGGGGGCAGTTCTTC. This translates into CASSPNAWGQFF.

The chain carries TRBV4-1 and TRBJ1-2, with 8 positions matching TRBD1. Germline V lookup: CDR1 MGHRA, CDR2 YSYEKL. This CDR3 spans 18 amino acids. The junction had 13 bases not matched to a gene; V was cut back by 0 bases and J by 4 bases. CDR3 nucleotides: TGCGCCAGCAGCCAAGAAGGTTACGGGACAGGAGATTTCTATGGCTACACCTTC. This encodes CASSQEGYGTGDFYGYTF.

The chain combines TRBV5-1 with TRBJ2-5; TRBD2 aligns across 11 bases. Germline V lookup: CDR1 SGHRS, CDR2 YFSETQ. This CDR3 contains 15 residues. The V segment lost 3 bases and the J segment 4 bases; nucleotides outside the gene matches: 5. The CDR3 loop is CASSSSGTSGETQYF. The CDR3 DNA is TGCGCCAGCAGCTCCTCCGGGACTAGCGGAGAGACCCAGTACTTC. Variable domain in full (rest from reference TRBV5-1 and TRBJ2-5): KAGVTQTPRYLIKTRGQQVTLSCSPISGHRSVSWYQQTPGQGLQFLFEYFSETQRNKGNFPGRFSGRQFSNSRSEMNVSTLELGDSALYLCASSSSGTSGETQYFGPGTRLLVL.

This clonotype was observed a few times. The chain couples TRBV9 to TRBJ2-2; D perhaps matches TRBD2 (5 bases). This CDR3 is 16 amino acids long. Germline values: CDR1 SGDLS, CDR2 YYNGEE. The V end lost 3 bases, the J end lost 4 bases, and 16 bases lay between the germline ends. The CDR3 loop reads CASSESYGRATGELFF. The CDR3 DNA sequence: TGTGCCAGCAGCGAGAGCTATGGGAGAGCCACCGGGGAGCTGTTTTTT. The full variable domain, rest sourced from reference TRBV9 and TRBJ2-2, is DSGVTQTPKHLITATGQRVTLRCSPRSGDLSVYWYQQSLDQGLQFLIQYYNGEERAKGNILERFSAQQFPDLHSELNLSSLELGDSALYFCASSESYGRATGELFFGEGSRLTVL.

This clonotype was found a few times. This chain uses TRBV29-1 with TRBJ1-5, with 8 bases fitting TRBD1. Trimming at V came to 4 bases and at J to 6 bases, leaving 11 bases not matched to a gene. The CDR3 spans 15 residues. CDR1 SQVTM and CDR2 ANQGSEA come from the germline V gene. CDR3 bases: TGCAGCGTTGTCACCGGGACAGGCGGGTCTCAGCCCCAGCATTTT. Translating it yields CSVVTGTGGSQPQHF.

This clonotype was seen a handful of times. The chain uses TRBV28 and TRBJ2-3, with D uncertain. CDR1 is MDHEN, CDR2 SYDVKM, per germline. This CDR3 has 15 amino acids. Trimming cost V 0 bases and J 1 base, with 8 bases left between them. DNA of the CDR3: TGTGCCAGCAGTTTATGGGCGGAACGCACAGATACGCAGTATTTT. This encodes CASSLWAERTDTQYF.

This clonotype came up many times. V and J are TRBV29-1 and TRBJ2-3; no firm D call. Trimming removed 7 bases at V and 6 bases at J, with 23 bases between. The CDR3 has 15 amino acids. From germline, CDR1 is SQVTM and CDR2 ANQGSEA. The CDR3 spells CSAAPKASMGDTQYF. As DNA, the CDR3 is TGCAGCGCTGCCCCCAAGGCTTCTATGGGGGATACGCAGTATTTT.

This clonotype was detected a few times. V usage is TRBV5-6 and J usage is TRBJ2-6; D unclear. This CDR3 is built from 14 residues. The germline V gene encodes CDR1 SGHDT and CDR2 YYEEEE. V dropped 4 bases and J dropped 2 bases, with 7 bases sitting between them. The CDR3 sequence is CASSPVAGANVLTF. The CDR3, as DNA: TGTGCCAGCAGCCCGGTGGCTGGGGCCAACGTCCTGACTTTC.

This chain links TRBV29-1 with TRBJ2-2; D remains unclear. The CDR3 sequence is 12 residues long. Germline values: CDR1 SQVTM, CDR2 ANQGSEA. Trimming shortened V by 0 bases and J by 5 bases, and 4 bases separated the two germline ends. CDR3 loop: CSVEDWTGELFF. The CDR3 bases are TGCAGCGTTGAAGATTGGACCGGGGAGCTGTTTTTT.

The rearrangement uses TRBV28 and TRBJ2-7; D remains unclear. The length of the CDR3 is 16 residues. Trimming pared 1 base from V and 0 bases from J, leaving 13 bases between. Germline assignment: CDR1 MDHEN and CDR2 SYDVKM. For the CDR3, the DNA is TGTGCCAGCAGTTTATTGGGCGGCCGGAGCTCCTACGAGCAGTACTTC. Amino acids: CASSLLGGRSSYEQYF.

The V gene is TRBV7-6, the J gene TRBJ2-1; 7 bases align to TRBD2. Trimming cost V 2 bases and J 9 bases; bases outside gene matches: 19. This CDR3 contains 18 residues. CDR1 is SGHVS, CDR2 FNYEAQ, per germline. CDR3 loop: CASSLNGWASGDYGEQFF. CDR3 sequence (DNA): TGTGCCAGCAGCTTAAACGGCTGGGCGAGCGGGGATTACGGTGAGCAGTTCTTC.

This clonotype has just a few counts. This chain connects TRBV11-1 to TRBJ2-1; the D gene is possibly TRBD2 (6 bases). The CDR3 consists of 12 residues. Germline V gives CDR1 SGHAT, CDR2 FQDESV (reference sequence). V lost 11 bases and J 6 bases, leaving 14 bases between the germline ends. The CDR3 DNA reads TGTGCCTGGTGGGGGGTGGGCAATGAGCAGTTCTTC. Protein product: CAWWGVGNEQFF.

This clonotype came up many times. The rearrangement joins TRBV3-1 to TRBJ1-2; D is undetermined. V lost 4 bases and J lost 8, with 20 bases in between. The length of the CDR3 is 15 residues. Per germline, CDR1 LGHDT and CDR2 YNNKEL (reference sequence). CDR3 nucleotide sequence: TGTGCCAGCAGCCCCAAACGTTCCGGGTGGGAGGGCTACACCTTC. It yields the protein CASSPKRSGWEGYTF.

This clonotype was recorded a few times. The chain combines TRBV7-2 with TRBJ2-2; the D gene could be TRBD1 or TRBD2 (7 bases each). Germline V gene sequence: CDR1 SGHTA, CDR2 FQGNSA. The CDR3 totals 16 residues. V was pared by 5 bases and J by 5 bases, with 18 bases between. The CDR3 loop is CASSPWEGARTGELFF. CDR3 sequence (DNA): TGTGCCAGCAGCCCCTGGGAGGGGGCGAGAACCGGGGAGCTGTTTTTT. The full variable domain, with the rest looked up from reference TRBV7-2 and TRBJ2-2, is GAGVSQSPSNKVTEKGKDVELRCDPISGHTALYWYRQSLGQGLEFLIYFQGNSAPDKSGLPSDRFSAERTGGSVSTLTIQRTQQEDSAVYLCASSPWEGARTGELFFGEGSRLTVL.

This clonotype was recorded a few times. V gene TRBV7-3 combines with J gene TRBJ2-1; 7 nucleotides line up with TRBD2. This CDR3 contains 15 residues. V lost 5 bases to trimming and J lost 9 bases; unmatched junction nucleotides: 13. From germline, CDR1 is SGHTA and CDR2 FQGTGA. As DNA, the CDR3 is TGTGCCAGCAGCCTTAGCGGGCTCGAGGCATTTGAGCAGTTCTTC. Protein: CASSLSGLEAFEQFF.

This clonotype occurred a few times. The chain combines TRBV27 with TRBJ2-7; 8 nucleotides line up with TRBD1. The J segment lost 6 bases and the V segment lost 7 bases, leaving 11 bases of the junction unmatched. Germline values: CDR1 MNHEY, CDR2 SMNVEV (reference sequence). This CDR3 contains 14 residues. CDR3 residues: CASKLRTGFSEQYV. In DNA, the CDR3 is TGTGCCAGCAAACTAAGGACAGGGTTTAGCGAGCAGTACGTC.

J is TRBJ1-5 and V is TRBV4-1, with 8 bases lining up with TRBD1. Looked up from germline, CDR1 is MGHRA and CDR2 is YSYEKL. There are 17 residues in the CDR3. V shed 3 bases and J 3 bases; nucleotides not matched to a gene: 10. The CDR3 loop is CASSQYATGDSNQPQHF. CDR3 sequence (DNA): TGCGCCAGCAGCCAGTATGCGACAGGGGACTCCAATCAGCCCCAGCATTTT.

The rearrangement links TRBV3-1 to TRBJ2-7; possibly TRBD2 for D (6 bases). The germline gives CDR1 LGHDT, CDR2 YNNKEL (reference sequence). The V end was cut by 3 bases, the J end by 2 bases, with 11 bases between. The CDR3 has 14 amino acids. This chain's CDR3 is CASSHRGLTYEQYF. The CDR3 region has the DNA TGTGCCAGCAGCCACCGGGGACTCACCTACGAGCAGTACTTC.

The sample holds many counts of this clonotype. V gene TRBV12-3 or TRBV12-4 combines with J gene TRBJ2-4; D unresolved. Trimming cost V 5 bases and J 7 bases, with 12 bases left between them. The CDR3 contains 13 residues. Here the CDR3 reads CASSTNGPNIQYF. The CDR3 region has the DNA TGTGCCAGCAGTACCAACGGGCCGAACATTCAGTACTTC.

This clonotype was observed a handful of times. The chain combines TRBV12-3 or TRBV12-4 with TRBJ2-1; D gene unclear. V was trimmed by 3 bases and J by 8 bases, leaving 17 bases between them. The CDR3 consists of 15 residues. The CDR3 DNA is TGTGCCAGCAGTTTGGGCGTTGGGTCGGTGTATGAGCAGTTCTTC. Residues: CASSLGVGSVYEQFF.

Concerning this clonotype itself: The junction differs from germline at one of its ends, possibly a read error. The chain is built from TRBV5-1 and TRBJ2-3; D remains unclear. The CDR3 runs to 12 residues. Per germline, CDR1 SGHRS and CDR2 YFSETQ. The CDR3 spells CASILGLDTQYF. CDR3 coding DNA: TGCGCCAGCATCTTGGGGTTGGATACGCAGTATTTT.

This clonotype has just a few counts. The V gene is TRBV3-1, the J gene TRBJ1-1, with 7 positions matching TRBD1. Unmatched junction bases numbered 5, after V lost 1 base and J lost 9 bases. Per germline, CDR1 LGHDT and CDR2 YNNKEL (reference sequence). This CDR3 region has 13 residues. Here the CDR3 DNA reads TGTGCCAGCAGCCAAGGGGACAGTGCAAAAGCTTTCTTT. Amino acids: CASSQGDSAKAFF.

This clonotype came up a few times. The chain joins TRBV3-1 to TRBJ1-6, with D uncertain. The CDR3 has 15 residues. Between the trimmed V and J ends, which lost 0 bases and 6 bases, there was a span of 9 bases. Germline loops: CDR1 LGHDT, CDR2 YNNKEL (reference sequence). DNA of the CDR3: TGTGCCAGCAGCCAAGATCAACAAACTAATTCACCCCTCCACTTT. This sequence encodes CASSQDQQTNSPLHF. The whole variable domain, remainder taken from reference TRBV3-1 and TRBJ1-6, is DTAVSQTPKYLVTQMGNDKSIKCEQNLGHDTMYWYKQDSKKFLKIMFSYNNKELIINETVPNRFSPKSPDKAHLNLHINSLELGDSAVYFCASSQDQQTNSPLHFGNGTRLTVT.

The chain employs TRBV4-2 and TRBJ2-1, with 7 bases matching TRBD1. CDR3 length: 14 amino acids. The germline V gene encodes CDR1 LGHNA and CDR2 YNFKEQ. V shed 2 bases and J 5 bases; nucleotides not matched to a gene: 3. The CDR3 is CASSQKDRDNEQFF. The CDR3 DNA follows: TGTGCCAGCAGCCAAAAAGACAGGGACAATGAGCAGTTCTTC.

In its sample, this clonotype was seen a few times. The chain combines TRBV20-1 with TRBJ2-5; D may be TRBD2 (6 bases). Germline CDR1 reads DFQATT; CDR2 reads SNEGSKA (reference sequence). The CDR3 totals 15 residues. Trimming left V 6 bases short and J 1 base short, with 18 bases between. Here the CDR3 DNA reads TGCAGTGCCAGGAAACCCGGGACTCGCCAAGAGACCCAGTACTTC. Translated, it gives CSARKPGTRQETQYF.

The genes are TRBV7-9 and TRBJ1-1, with a possible D match to TRBD1 (6 bases). Per germline, CDR1 SEHNR and CDR2 FQNEAQ (reference sequence). This CDR3 has 15 amino acids. The germline V and J ends were trimmed by 1 base and 2 bases, with 11 bases remaining between them. The CDR3 protein is CASSLEGTPNTEAFF. The CDR3 nucleotides read TGTGCCAGCAGCTTAGAAGGGACACCAAACACTGAAGCTTTCTTT.

This clonotype was detected many times. The J gene is TRBJ2-5, the V gene TRBV10-1; D unresolved. Germline CDR1 WNHNN, CDR2 SYGVQD (reference sequence). Between the trimmed V and J ends, which lost 3 bases and 0 bases, there was a span of 5 bases. The CDR3 runs to 13 residues. In DNA form, the CDR3 reads TGCGCCAGCAGTGAAGACAACCAAGAGACCCAGTACTTC. Encoded protein: CASSEDNQETQYF.

The chain recombines TRBV20-1 with TRBJ2-7; weak D call: TRBD2 (6 bases). V lost 6 bases, J lost 2 bases, and 17 bases lay in between. The CDR3 consists of 14 residues. The germline CDR1 and CDR2 sequences are DFQATT and SNEGSKA (reference sequence). This CDR3 is CSAPPGDGTYEQYV. The CDR3, as DNA: TGCAGTGCCCCCCCGGGGGACGGTACCTACGAGCAGTACGTC.

This clonotype was recorded a few times. This chain uses TRBV7-3 with TRBJ2-1; D might be TRBD1 or TRBD2, each matching 6 bases. The V gene lost 5 bases and the J gene lost 8 bases, with 19 bases spanning the gap. Germline-derived CDR1 and CDR2 are SGHTA and FQGTGA. The CDR3 covers 15 residues. The CDR3 DNA reads TGTGCCAGCAGCCTCCTCGGGACTTGGGGGCATGAGCAGTTCTTC. This gives the protein CASSLLGTWGHEQFF.